The sequence of this T cell receptor beta chain was determined in a study of shared clonotypes between healthy human individuals (dated by TCRdb to the early 2020s). Turning to the overall study: The cohort comprised two women and a few men aged 18 to 49 years. Libraries were prepared and TCR repertoires were sequenced by different laboratories using diverse techniques, in order to increase sequencing depth and limit assay-specific biases. Each donor's leukapheresis produced roughly between roughly 0.9 and 8.9 billion PBMCs. Per donor, three plates each were used for CD4 naive and CD4 memory, two for CD8 naive, and one for CD8 memory. Blood TCR repertoires of roughly five healthy adults were deeply sequenced to estimate repertoire size and the extent of clonotype sharing between individuals.

About this clone itself: The antigen it binds to is not known. No base-level quality is on record; no much larger clone is a single base apart.

General conclusions and limits of the study: The small number of donors limited the genetic and exposure-history diversity represented. When a handful of donors were compared, the shared fraction of clonotypes was roughly 5% for naive CD4, 3.5% to 4% for naive CD8, 2% to 2.5% for memory CD4, and less than 0.5% for memory CD8. Incomplete sequencing was indicated by rarefaction of sorted-subset datasets, despite the large sequencing depth. Based on pairwise subsampling, the degree of clonotype sharing among donors was expected to be affected by sequencing depth. Compared with non-shared clonotypes, the clonotypes found in all four sorted-subset donors had higher generation probabilities. Estimated clonotype richness was generally larger for naive than for memory subsets. Sampling was restricted to blood, and TCR repertoires in tissues likely differ from the TCR repertoires found in blood.

CDR1 is given as MGHRA and CDR2 as YSYEKL, both from the germline V gene. From the cysteine up to the phenylalanine, the CDR3 has a length of 16 residues. The entry retains the CDR3 DNA only, 48 bases that are in frame from base 1. V is trimmed back by 2 bases and J by 5 bases, and the junction contains 11 bases that no gene match accounts for. The donors were healthy, HIV-negative adults with no recently reported acute infections or vaccinations. Only Caucasian adults living in Nashville, Tennessee, USA were represented among the donors. CD4+ T cells were enriched through magnetic negative selection, after which naive cells were positively selected on CD45RA and the remaining negative fraction served as the memory subset. After blood collection by leukapheresis, PBMCs were isolated using Ficoll-Histopaque density gradient centrifugation and then cryopreserved in the vapor phase of liquid nitrogen. Analytical flow cytometry was used to check the purity and quantity of each magnetically sorted T cell population. From each sorted fraction, genomic DNA was isolated and quantified by UV absorbance on a Nanodrop 2000c.

Using the deep immunoSEQ assay, multiplex PCR amplified TCR CDR3 regions from genomic DNA. Genomic DNA extracted from each cell subset was distributed evenly over all wells of several immunoSEQ 96-well plates, and each plate served as one replicate. For sorted subsets, each replicate PCR was loaded with roughly 200 ng genomic DNA, equivalent to 32,000 or so T cell genomes. The purified libraries were quantified using a Qubit 3.0 fluorometer, sized with a Bioanalyzer 2100, and then quantified again using the KAPA Library Quantification kit. Every immunoSEQ 96-well plate was sequenced on a separate single-read 150-cycle Illumina NextSeq 550 flow cell. Concerning the study's data processing: The immunoSEQ output contained only junctional sequences without quality scores, so filtering could not match that applied to full-length reads. To assign V/J genes and CDR3, sequences were annotated against IMGT germline references using PyIR, a Python wrapper for IgBLAST v1.9. Any read was removed if the V/J assignment was weak (E-value above 1e-6), the CDR3 was missing, or the read contained stop codons, out-of-frame junctions, or ambiguous translated residues. V3J clonotypes were defined by identical inferred V gene, J gene, and CDR3 amino acid sequence. To compute the percentage overlap between repertoires, the number of shared unique clonotypes was divided by the size of the smaller repertoire. Three approaches were used to assess repertoire richness: RTK rarefaction, the Chao1 estimator, and Recon v2.1 estimates of unobserved clonotypes. Generation probabilities were computed with OLGA for all TCRbeta clonotypes obtained by the gDNA method from several donors. TCRdb took this table from immuneACCESS and kept in-frame rearrangements with V and J called. Such tables lack part of the clones; where checked against another copy, unresolved V genes explain under half of the gap, and the rest is unexplained. V and J calls and clone size are given by that table; D and trimming were obtained from the DNA. Recorded for this sample are fewer than 2.5 million clones; roughly 93% of them occurred a single time. Approximately 0.36% of the sample lies in the top ten.

This TCR was sampled from a man aged 18 to 30 in good health. Some clones in this sample may be carry-over from other donors' samples. The receptor chain draws on TRBV4-1 and TRBJ2-5; TRBD1 lines up with 7 middle nucleotides. What was sequenced was naive CD4+ T cells from PBMCs. The cell subset or site label, as the study defines it: CD45RA+ positively selected. The CDR3 here reads CASSQSPGRDSETQYF. The DNA sequence is TGCGCCAGCAGCCAATCCCCAGGAAGGGACAGTGAGACCCAGTACTTC.